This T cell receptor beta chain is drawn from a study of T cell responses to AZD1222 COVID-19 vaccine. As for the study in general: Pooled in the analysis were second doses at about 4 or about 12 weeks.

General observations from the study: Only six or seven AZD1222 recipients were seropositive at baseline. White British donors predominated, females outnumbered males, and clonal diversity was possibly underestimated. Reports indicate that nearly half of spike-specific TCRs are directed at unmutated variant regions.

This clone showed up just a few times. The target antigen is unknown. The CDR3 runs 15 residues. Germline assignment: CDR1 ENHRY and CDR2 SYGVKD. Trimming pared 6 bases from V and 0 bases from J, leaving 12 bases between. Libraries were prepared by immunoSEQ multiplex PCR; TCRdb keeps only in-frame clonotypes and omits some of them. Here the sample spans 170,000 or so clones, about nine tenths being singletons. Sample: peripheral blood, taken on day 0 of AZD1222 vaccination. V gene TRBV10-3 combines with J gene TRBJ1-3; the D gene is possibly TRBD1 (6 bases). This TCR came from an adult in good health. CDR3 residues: CAIRDSTLSGNTIYF. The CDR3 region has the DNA TGTGCCATCAGGGACAGCACTCTCTCTGGAAACACCATATATTTT.